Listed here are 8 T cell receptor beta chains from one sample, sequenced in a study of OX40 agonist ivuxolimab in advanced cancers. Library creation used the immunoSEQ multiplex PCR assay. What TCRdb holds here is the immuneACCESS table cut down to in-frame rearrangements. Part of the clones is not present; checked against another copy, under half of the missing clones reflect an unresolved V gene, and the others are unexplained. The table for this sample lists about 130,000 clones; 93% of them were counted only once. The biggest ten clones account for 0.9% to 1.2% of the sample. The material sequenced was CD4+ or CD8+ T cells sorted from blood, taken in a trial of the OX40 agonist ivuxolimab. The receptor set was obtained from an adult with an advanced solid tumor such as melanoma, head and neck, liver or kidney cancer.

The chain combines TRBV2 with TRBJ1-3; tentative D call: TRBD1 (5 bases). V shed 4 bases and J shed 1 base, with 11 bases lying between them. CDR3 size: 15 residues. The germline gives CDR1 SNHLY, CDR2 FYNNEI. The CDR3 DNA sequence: TGTGCCAGCAGTGGCCAGGGTTTTTCTGGAAACACCATATATTTT. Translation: CASSGQGFSGNTIYF.

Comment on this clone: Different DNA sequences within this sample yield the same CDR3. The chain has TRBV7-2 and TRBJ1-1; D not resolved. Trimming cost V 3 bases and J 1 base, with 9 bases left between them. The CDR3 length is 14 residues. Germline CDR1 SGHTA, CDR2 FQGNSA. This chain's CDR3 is CASSFGGGNTEAFF. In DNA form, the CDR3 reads TGTGCCAGCAGCTTCGGAGGCGGGAACACTGAAGCTTTCTTT.

The DNA of the CDR3 is TGTGCCATGGGACAGGGGCCCTATGGCTACACCTTC. Translating gives CAMGQGPYGYTF. The chain links TRBV6-5 to TRBJ1-2, with 10 bases lining up with TRBD1. The CDR3 has 12 residues. V gave up 10 bases and J gave up 4 bases; unmatched junction bases: 3. Germline V gives CDR1 MNHEY, CDR2 SVGAGI.

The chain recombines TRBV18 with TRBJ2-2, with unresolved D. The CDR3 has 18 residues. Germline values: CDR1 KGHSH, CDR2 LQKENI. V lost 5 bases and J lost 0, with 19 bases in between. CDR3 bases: TGTGCCAGCTCATCTAGGCCCCGCAGCGTACCGAACACCGGGGAGCTGTTTTTT. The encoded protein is CASSSRPRSVPNTGELFF. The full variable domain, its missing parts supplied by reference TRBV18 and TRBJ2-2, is NAGVMQNPRHLVRRRGQEARLRCSPMKGHSHVYWYRQLPEEGLKFMVYLQKENIIDESGMPKERFSAEFPKEGPSILRIQQVVRGDSAAYFCASSSRPRSVPNTGELFFGEGSRLTVL.

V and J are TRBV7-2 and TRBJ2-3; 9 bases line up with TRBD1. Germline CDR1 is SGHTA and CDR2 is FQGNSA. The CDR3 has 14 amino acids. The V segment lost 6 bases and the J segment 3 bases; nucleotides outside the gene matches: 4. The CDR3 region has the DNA TGTGCCAGCAGACAGGGGGCGTCGACAGATACGCAGTATTTT. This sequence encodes CASRQGASTDTQYF.

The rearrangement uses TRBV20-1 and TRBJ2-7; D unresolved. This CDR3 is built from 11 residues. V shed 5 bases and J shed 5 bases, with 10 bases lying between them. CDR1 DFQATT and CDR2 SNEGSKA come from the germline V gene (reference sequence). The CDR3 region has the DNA TGCAGTGCTTTAGACATCCACGAGCAGTACTTC. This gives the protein CSALDIHEQYF.

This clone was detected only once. CDR3 in amino acids: CASSWGQGAYEQYF. The DNA of the CDR3 is TGTGCCAGCAGCTGGGGACAGGGGGCGTACGAGCAGTACTTC. The J gene is TRBJ2-7, the V gene TRBV7-2; TRBD1 matches 12 bases. The CDR3 totals 14 residues. V was pared by 4 bases and J by 4 bases, with 2 bases of the junction left unmatched. Germline V gives CDR1 SGHTA, CDR2 FQGNSA. Full variable domain (remainder filled in from reference TRBV7-2 and TRBJ2-7): GAGVSQSPSNKVTEKGKDVELRCDPISGHTALYWYRQSLGQGLEFLIYFQGNSAPDKSGLPSDRFSAERTGGSVSTLTIQRTQQEDSAVYLCASSWGQGAYEQYFGPGTRLTVT.

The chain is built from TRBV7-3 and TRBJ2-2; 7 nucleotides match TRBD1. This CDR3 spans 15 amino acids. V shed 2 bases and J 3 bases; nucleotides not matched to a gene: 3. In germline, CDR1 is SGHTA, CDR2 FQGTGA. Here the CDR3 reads CASSLEGAHTGELFF. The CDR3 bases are TGTGCCAGCAGCTTAGAGGGGGCCCACACCGGGGAGCTGTTTTTT.